These 20 T cell receptor beta chains came from one sample sequenced in a study of PD-L1 blockade in urothelial cancer. Libraries were prepared by immunoSEQ multiplex PCR; TCRdb keeps only in-frame clonotypes and omits some of them. The sample lists more than 40,000 clones, roughly 91% occurring once. This sample comprised PBMCs, obtained around atezolizumab (anti-PD-L1) treatment. The receptors were sampled from a woman aged 55-75 years with urothelial cancer.

The chain carries TRBV5-3 and TRBJ2-3, with TRBD2 matching 7 bases. TRBV5-3 is an ORF; its function is uncertain. The CDR3 length is 14 residues. V lost 10 bases, J lost 4 bases, and 12 bases stayed unmatched. The CDR3 here is CAQCENGRPDTQYF. In DNA form, the CDR3 reads TGTGCCCAGTGTGAGAACGGGAGGCCAGATACGCAGTATTTT.

The gene calls are TRBV5-1 and TRBJ2-2; D might be TRBD1 (5 bases). The germline gives CDR1 SGHRS, CDR2 YFSETQ. CDR3 length: 16 amino acids. Deletions cut 3 bases from V and 1 base from J, with 13 bases between. The CDR3 region is CASSSGQLLNTGELFF. The CDR3 DNA reads TGCGCCAGCAGCTCAGGACAACTTCTGAACACCGGGGAGCTGTTTTTT.

CDR3 in DNA: TGTGCCAGCAGGGACAGGGGCGGCACAGATACGCAGTATTTT. Residues: CASRDRGGTDTQYF. The rearrangement joins TRBV27 to TRBJ2-3; 9 nucleotides match TRBD1. Germline-derived CDR1 and CDR2 are MNHEY and SMNVEV (reference sequence). J was trimmed by 1 base and V by 6 bases; bases with no gene match: 2. This CDR3 comprises 14 residues.

V and J are TRBV5-1 and TRBJ2-5; D may be TRBD2 (5 bases). The J call may be incorrect, as the DNA end agrees better with TRBJ2-7. The germline V gene encodes CDR1 SGHRS and CDR2 YFSETQ. The length of the CDR3 is 17 residues. The CDR3 DNA reads as TGCGCCAGCAGCCTGAAAGGGATAGGTGCGGGCCCCTACGAGCAGTACTTC. Protein product: CASSLKGIGAGPYEQYF.

The chain has TRBV5-1 and TRBJ2-1; D remains unclear. Trimming took off 0 bases at V and 8 bases at J, with 6 bases between the two ends. The CDR3 has 12 residues. Per the germline V gene, CDR1 is SGHRS and CDR2 is YFSETQ. The CDR3 sequence is CASSLAYYEQFF. CDR3 nucleotides: TGCGCCAGCAGCTTGGCTTATTATGAGCAGTTCTTC. Together with reference TRBV5-1 and TRBJ2-1, the CDR3 gives the full variable domain: KAGVTQTPRYLIKTRGQQVTLSCSPISGHRSVSWYQQTPGQGLQFLFEYFSETQRNKGNFPGRFSGRQFSNSRSEMNVSTLELGDSALYLCASSLAYYEQFFGPGTRLTVL.

The chain is built from TRBV7-9 and TRBJ1-1, with a weak D call TRBD1 (5 bases). Germline CDR1 is SEHNR and CDR2 is FQNEAQ (reference sequence). V gave up 9 bases and J gave up 11 bases, with 22 bases separating them. The CDR3 covers 13 residues. The CDR3 nucleotides are TGTGCCAGTACCTTATTATCGGGGGGGGTCGCTTTCTTT. Its protein product is CASTLLSGGVAFF.

The CDR3, as DNA: TGTGCCAGCAGCGCCATAGCGGGGGGCTACAATGAGCAGTTCTTC. Encoded protein: CASSAIAGGYNEQFF. The V and J genes are TRBV7-3 and TRBJ2-1; TRBD2 matches 10 bases. Per germline, CDR1 SGHTA and CDR2 FQGTGA. J gave up 3 bases and V 5 bases, and 4 bases lay outside the gene matches. This CDR3 comprises 15 residues.

The chain recombines TRBV5-1 with TRBJ2-1; 15 positions match TRBD2. The CDR3 runs to 16 residues. V gave up 4 bases and J gave up 4 bases; unmatched junction bases: 3. Germline V lookup: CDR1 SGHRS, CDR2 YFSETQ. The CDR3 loop reads CASSPGLAGGYNEQFF. The CDR3 DNA is TGCGCCAGCAGCCCCGGACTAGCGGGAGGGTACAATGAGCAGTTCTTC.

This clone was counted a single time. The chain joins TRBV7-9 to TRBJ2-2; 7 bases are shared with TRBD2. Trimming removed 7 bases from V and 3 bases from J; junction bases left unmatched: 11. CDR1 and CDR2 from the germline V gene are SEHNR and FQNEAQ (reference sequence). The CDR3 is made up of 16 amino acids. CDR3 in DNA: TGTGCCAGCACCCCTTTCGGGGGGAAAGACACCGGGGAGCTGTTTTTT. This translates into CASTPFGGKDTGELFF.

The chain carries TRBV6-5 and TRBJ1-5; D gene uncertain. Germline CDR1 MNHEY, CDR2 SVGAGI. This CDR3 has 16 amino acids. With 2 bases removed from V and 3 bases from J, the gap between germline ends came to 14 bases. The CDR3 protein is CASSYSRGRPNQPQHF. The CDR3 nucleotides read TGTGCCAGCAGTTACAGTCGGGGTAGGCCCAATCAGCCCCAGCATTTT.

The rearrangement links TRBV27 to TRBJ1-2; 8 bases agree with TRBD1. V gave up 5 bases and J gave up 2 bases; unmatched junction bases: 13. This CDR3 is 17 amino acids long. Germline CDR1 MNHEY, CDR2 SMNVEV (reference sequence). The DNA for the CDR3 is TGTGCCAGCAGTACTGGGACAGGTAGCCCCCGAAACTATGGCTACACCTTC. Residues: CASSTGTGSPRNYGYTF.

The CDR3 DNA reads TGTGCCACCAGCCTCGACTGGAGCACAGATACGCAGTATTTT. Translation gives CATSLDWSTDTQYF. V usage is TRBV15 and J usage is TRBJ2-3; D unclear. Trimming removed 5 bases from V and 0 bases from J, with 9 bases in between. The CDR3 spans 14 residues. CDR1 LNHNV and CDR2 YYDKDF come from the germline V gene (reference sequence).

V gene TRBV5-1 combines with J gene TRBJ2-1; tentative D call: TRBD1 (6 bases). The CDR3 is made up of 13 amino acids. With 1 base removed from V and 10 bases from J, the gap between germline ends came to 12 bases. The germline gives CDR1 SGHRS, CDR2 YFSETQ. Written as DNA, the CDR3 is TGCGCCAGCAGCTTGTACAGGGTAGAGGAGCAGTTCTTC. Its translation: CASSLYRVEEQFF.

The chain combines TRBV7-9 with TRBJ2-7; tentative D call: TRBD2 (6 bases). Germline V gives CDR1 SEHNR, CDR2 FQNEAQ (reference sequence). This CDR3 has 13 residues. V lost 6 bases and J lost 2, with 11 bases in between. CDR3 loop: CASSYGGAYEQYF. In nucleotides, the CDR3 is TGTGCCAGCAGTTATGGAGGGGCCTACGAGCAGTACTTC. The full variable domain, with the rest looked up from reference TRBV7-9 and TRBJ2-7, is DTGVSQNPRHKITKRGQNVTFRCDPISEHNRLYWYRQTLGQGPEFLTYFQNEAQLEKSRLLSDRFSAERPKGSFSTLEIQRTEQGDSAMYLCASSYGGAYEQYFGPGTRLTVT.

This clone was observed once. The chain carries TRBV6-6 and TRBJ2-7, with D possibly matching TRBD1 (6 bases). Germline V gene data show CDR1 as MNHNY and CDR2 as SVGAGI (reference sequence). V was pared by 0 bases and J by 4 bases, with 16 bases between. This CDR3 region has 16 residues. CDR3 nucleotide sequence: TGTGCCAGCAGTTACTCGAGCAGACAGGAGGCTTACGAGCAGTACTTC. Translated: CASSYSSRQEAYEQYF.

The rearrangement uses TRBV2 and TRBJ1-2, with TRBD1 matching 8 bases. V lost 6 bases and J lost 7; bases outside the gene matches: 7. The CDR3 contains 13 residues. Germline CDR1 is SNHLY and CDR2 is FYNNEI. The CDR3 here is CASRLDRDSGYTF. The CDR3 DNA sequence: TGTGCCAGCAGGCTGGACAGGGACTCTGGCTACACCTTC.

CDR3 sequence (DNA): TGTGCCAGCAGCCCCGGGTACACTGAAGCTTTCTTT. It is translated as CASSPGYTEAFF. The chain recombines TRBV9 with TRBJ1-1; D not resolved. Per germline, CDR1 SGDLS and CDR2 YYNGEE. V lost 4 bases and J 3 bases, leaving 7 bases between the germline ends. The CDR3 totals 12 residues.

The J gene is TRBJ2-2, the V gene TRBV19, with TRBD1 as a possible D gene (6 bases). The V gene's germline CDR1 is LNHDA and CDR2 SQIVND (reference sequence). Trimming left V 5 bases short and J 0 bases short, with 13 bases between. The CDR3 length is 16 residues. DNA of the CDR3: TGTGCCAGTAGTGCAGGGACAAATACGAACACCGGGGAGCTGTTTTTT. This sequence encodes CASSAGTNTNTGELFF.

This chain connects TRBV18 to TRBJ1-4; D remains ambiguous. This CDR3 is 13 amino acids long. Germline-derived CDR1 and CDR2 are KGHSH and LQKENI. V shed 3 bases and J shed 7 bases, with 9 bases lying between them. This chain's CDR3 is CASSPVFSEKLFF. The DNA for the CDR3 is TGTGCCAGCTCACCCGTGTTTTCTGAAAAACTGTTTTTT.

The J gene is TRBJ2-7, the V gene TRBV6-5; D is perhaps TRBD1 (6 bases). Trimming left V 7 bases short and J 0 bases short, with 13 bases between. The CDR3 extends over 14 amino acids. The V gene's germline CDR1 is MNHEY and CDR2 SVGAGI. The CDR3 coding sequence is TGTGCCAGCACCCGGGACACTTACTCCTACGAGCAGTACTTC. It codes for CASTRDTYSYEQYF.